The rows below give T cell receptor beta chains drawn from one sample of a study of tumor-infiltrating lymphocytes in primary liver carcinoma. A single record per CDR3 protein comes from TCRdb applying MiXCR to the multiplex PCR reads. The sample has about 37,000 distinct CDR3 sequences; 75% are singletons. The specimen was tumor-adjacent normal liver tissue. The receptors here all came from a man in his forties or fifties with primary liver carcinoma and hepatitis B virus infection. The CDR3 runs from the conserved cysteine through the conserved F or W. The D gene is left open where the match is weak. Size values are once, few and many counts, or a class for expanded clones, and some rows have none.

abundance: NA
j_gene: TRBJ2-3
d_gene: TRBD2
v_gene: TRBV19
CDR3aa: CASIIPAGGGTDTQYF
CDR3nt: TGTGCCAGTATTATCCCAGCGGGAGGCGGCACAGATACCCAGTATTTT

abundance: NA
j_gene: TRBJ2-7
d_gene: NA
v_gene: TRBV5-1
CDR3aa: CASRDTDDKQYF
CDR3nt: TGCGCCAGCAGAGATACTGACGACAAGCAGTACTTC

abundance: NA
j_gene: TRBJ2-7
d_gene: TRBD1
v_gene: TRBV20-1
CDR3aa: CSASGTGNEQYF
CDR3nt: TGCAGTGCTTCCGGGACAGGCAACGAGCAGTACTTC

abundance: NA
j_gene: TRBJ2-7
d_gene: NA
v_gene: TRBV19
CDR3aa: CASSTGFFYEQYF
CDR3nt: TGTGCCAGTAGTACCGGGTTTTTTTACGAGCAGTACTTC

abundance: NA
j_gene: TRBJ2-7
d_gene: NA
v_gene: TRBV12-3/TRBV12-4
CDR3aa: CASRLDRYEQYF
CDR3nt: TGTGCCAGCAGATTGGACCGATACGAGCAGTACTTC

abundance: NA
j_gene: TRBJ2-7
d_gene: NA
v_gene: TRBV7-9
CDR3aa: CASSLGGSGTYEHYF
CDR3nt: TGTGCCAGCAGCTTAGGCGGTAGCGGCACTTACGAGCATTACTTC

abundance: NA
j_gene: TRBJ2-3
d_gene: NA
v_gene: TRBV6-1
CDR3aa: CASRARGRGSKVDTQYF
CDR3nt: TGTGCCAGCAGAGCCCGGGGCAGGGGAAGTAAGGTAGATACGCAGTATTTT

abundance: NA
j_gene: TRBJ2-3
d_gene: NA
v_gene: TRBV7-9
CDR3aa: CASRPGAGPDTQYF
CDR3nt: TGTGCCAGCAGACCTGGGGCTGGTCCGGATACGCAGTATTTT

abundance: NA
j_gene: TRBJ1-6
d_gene: NA
v_gene: TRBV6-1
CDR3aa: CASSEGWEGGSQLHF
CDR3nt: TGTGCCAGTAGTGAAGGTTGGGAGGGGGGTTCACAACTCCACTTT

abundance: once
j_gene: TRBJ1-4
d_gene: NA
v_gene: TRBV4-1
CDR3aa: CASCQGGGGRGEKLFF
CDR3nt: TGCGCCAGCTGCCAAGGAGGAGGGGGGCGGGGAGAAAAACTGTTTTTT

abundance: NA
j_gene: TRBJ1-2
d_gene: NA
v_gene: TRBV10-3
CDR3aa: CASEQWRGRSYTF
CDR3nt: TGTGCCAGCGAACAATGGAGGGGTAGGAGCTACACCTTC

abundance: NA
j_gene: TRBJ2-1
d_gene: TRBD2
v_gene: TRBV4-1
CDR3aa: CTGSQVNLAGGGNEQFF
CDR3nt: TGCACCGGCAGCCAGGTTAACCTAGCGGGAGGAGGGAATGAGCAGTTCTTC